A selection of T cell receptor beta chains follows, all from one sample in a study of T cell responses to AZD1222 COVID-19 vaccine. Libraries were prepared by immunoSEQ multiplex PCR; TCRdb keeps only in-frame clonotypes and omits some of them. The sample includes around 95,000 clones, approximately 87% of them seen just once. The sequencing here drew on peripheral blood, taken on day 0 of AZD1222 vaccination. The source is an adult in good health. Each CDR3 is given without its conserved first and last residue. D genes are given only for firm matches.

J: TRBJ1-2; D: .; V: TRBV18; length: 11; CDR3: ASSPRTVYGYT
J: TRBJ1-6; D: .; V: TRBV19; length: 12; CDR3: ASSFRDLDSPLH
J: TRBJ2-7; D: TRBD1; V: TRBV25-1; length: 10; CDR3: ASGRQGGEQY
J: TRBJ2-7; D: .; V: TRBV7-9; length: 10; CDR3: ASSLGTGEQY
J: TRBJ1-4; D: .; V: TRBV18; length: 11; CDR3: ASSPSSGEKLF
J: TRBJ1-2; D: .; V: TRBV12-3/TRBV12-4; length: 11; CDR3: ASSLGPGYGYT
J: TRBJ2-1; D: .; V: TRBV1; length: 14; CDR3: TSSGPSGKGWNEQF
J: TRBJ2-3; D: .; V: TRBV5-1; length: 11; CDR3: ASSPENTDTQY
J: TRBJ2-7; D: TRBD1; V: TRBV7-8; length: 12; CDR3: ASSRRTGEGEQY
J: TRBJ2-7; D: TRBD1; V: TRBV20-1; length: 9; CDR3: SAPTGEEQY
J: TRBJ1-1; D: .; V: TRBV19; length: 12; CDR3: ASTNGQTNSEAF
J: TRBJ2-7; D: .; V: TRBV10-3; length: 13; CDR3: AISETAGASYEQY